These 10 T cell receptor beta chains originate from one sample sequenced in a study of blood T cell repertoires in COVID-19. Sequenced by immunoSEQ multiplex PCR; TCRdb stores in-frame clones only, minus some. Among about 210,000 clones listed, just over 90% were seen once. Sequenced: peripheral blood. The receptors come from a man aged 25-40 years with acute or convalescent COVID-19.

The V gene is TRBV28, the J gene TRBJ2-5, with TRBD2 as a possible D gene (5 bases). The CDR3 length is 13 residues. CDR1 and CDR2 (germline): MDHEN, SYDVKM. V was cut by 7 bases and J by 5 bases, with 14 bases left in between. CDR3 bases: TGTGCCAGCACCCTCCCTGGACTGGAGACCCAGTACTTC. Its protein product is CASTLPGLETQYF.

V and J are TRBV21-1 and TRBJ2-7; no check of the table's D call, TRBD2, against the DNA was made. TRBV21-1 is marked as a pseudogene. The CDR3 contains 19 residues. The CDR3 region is CASSKVGTHGSSRAYEQYF. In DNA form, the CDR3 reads TGTGCCAGCAGCAAAGTCGGAACTCATGGGTCCTCCCGGGCCTACGAGCAGTACTTC.

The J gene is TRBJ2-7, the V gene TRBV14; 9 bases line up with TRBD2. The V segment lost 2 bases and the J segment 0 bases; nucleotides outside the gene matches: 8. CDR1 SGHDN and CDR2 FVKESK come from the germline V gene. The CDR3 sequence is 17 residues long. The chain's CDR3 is CASSQPRTSAFSYEQYF. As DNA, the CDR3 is TGTGCCAGCAGCCAACCCAGGACTAGCGCTTTCTCCTACGAGCAGTACTTC.

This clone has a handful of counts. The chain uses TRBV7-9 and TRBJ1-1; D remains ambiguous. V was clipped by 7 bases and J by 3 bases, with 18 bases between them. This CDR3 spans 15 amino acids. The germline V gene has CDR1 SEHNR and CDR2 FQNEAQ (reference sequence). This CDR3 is CASTSPGFVDTEAFF. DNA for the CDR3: TGTGCCAGCACCTCACCAGGTTTTGTGGACACTGAAGCTTTCTTT.

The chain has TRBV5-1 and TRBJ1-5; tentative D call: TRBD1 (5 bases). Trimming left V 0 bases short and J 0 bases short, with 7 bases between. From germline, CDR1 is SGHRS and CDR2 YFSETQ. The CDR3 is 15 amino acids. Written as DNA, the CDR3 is TGCGCCAGCAGCTTGGTAGGGGATAGCAATCAGCCCCAGCATTTT. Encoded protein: CASSLVGDSNQPQHF.

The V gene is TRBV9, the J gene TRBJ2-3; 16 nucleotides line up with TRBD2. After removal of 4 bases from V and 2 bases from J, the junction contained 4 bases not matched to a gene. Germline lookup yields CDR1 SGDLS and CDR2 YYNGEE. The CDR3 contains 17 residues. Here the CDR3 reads CASSIGTSGRATDTQYF. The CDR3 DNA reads TGTGCCAGCAGCATTGGGACTAGCGGGAGGGCCACAGATACGCAGTATTTT. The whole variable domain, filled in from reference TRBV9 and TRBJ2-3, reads DSGVTQTPKHLITATGQRVTLRCSPRSGDLSVYWYQQSLDQGLQFLIQYYNGEERAKGNILERFSAQQFPDLHSELNLSSLELGDSALYFCASSIGTSGRATDTQYFGPGTRLTVL.

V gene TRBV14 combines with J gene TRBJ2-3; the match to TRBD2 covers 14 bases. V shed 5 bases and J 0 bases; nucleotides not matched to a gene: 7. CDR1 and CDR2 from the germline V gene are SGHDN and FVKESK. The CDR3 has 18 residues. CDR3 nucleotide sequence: TGTGCCAGCAGCACTTTACGACTAGCGGGGGGGAGCACAGATACGCAGTATTTT. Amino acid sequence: CASSTLRLAGGSTDTQYF.

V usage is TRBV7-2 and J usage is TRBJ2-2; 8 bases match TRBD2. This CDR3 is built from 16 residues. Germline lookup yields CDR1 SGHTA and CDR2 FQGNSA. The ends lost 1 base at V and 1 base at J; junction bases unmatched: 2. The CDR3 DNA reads TGTGCCAGCAGCTTAGTAGCGGGACGGAACACCGGGGAGCTGTTTTTT. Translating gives CASSLVAGRNTGELFF.

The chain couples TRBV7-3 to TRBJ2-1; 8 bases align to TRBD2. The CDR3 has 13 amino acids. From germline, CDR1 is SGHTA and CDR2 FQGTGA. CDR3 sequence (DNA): TGTGCTAGCGGGGCAGGGCGTCGGAATGAGCAGTTCTTC. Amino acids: CASGAGRRNEQFF.

CDR3 region: CATSEGDRATYGYTF. CDR3 DNA: TGTGCCACCAGTGAGGGGGACAGGGCAACCTATGGCTACACCTTC. The chain employs TRBV24-1 and TRBJ1-2, with 9 nucleotides matching TRBD1. Germline trimming cut 4 bases from V and 4 bases from J; bases unmatched to any gene: 6. This CDR3 has 15 residues. Germline CDR1 is KGHDR and CDR2 is SFDVKD.